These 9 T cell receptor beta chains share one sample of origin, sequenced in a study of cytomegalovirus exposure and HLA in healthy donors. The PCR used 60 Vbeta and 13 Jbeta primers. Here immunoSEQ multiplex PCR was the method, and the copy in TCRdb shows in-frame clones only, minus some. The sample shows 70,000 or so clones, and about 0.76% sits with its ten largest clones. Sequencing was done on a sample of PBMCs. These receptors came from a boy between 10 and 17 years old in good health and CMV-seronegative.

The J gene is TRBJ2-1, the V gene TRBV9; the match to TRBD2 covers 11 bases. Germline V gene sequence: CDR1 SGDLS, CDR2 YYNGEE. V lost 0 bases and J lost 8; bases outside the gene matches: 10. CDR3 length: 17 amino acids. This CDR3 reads CASSVAPVAGGAYEQFF. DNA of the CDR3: TGTGCCAGCAGCGTAGCCCCCGTAGCGGGAGGGGCATATGAGCAGTTCTTC. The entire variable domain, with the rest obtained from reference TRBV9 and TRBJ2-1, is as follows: DSGVTQTPKHLITATGQRVTLRCSPRSGDLSVYWYQQSLDQGLQFLIQYYNGEERAKGNILERFSAQQFPDLHSELNLSSLELGDSALYFCASSVAPVAGGAYEQFFGPGTRLTVL.

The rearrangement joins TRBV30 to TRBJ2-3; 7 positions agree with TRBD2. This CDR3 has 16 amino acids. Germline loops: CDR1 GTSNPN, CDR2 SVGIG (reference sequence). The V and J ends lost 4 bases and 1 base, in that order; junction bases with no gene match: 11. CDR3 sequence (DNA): TGTGCCTGGACTCCAATGACTAGCCAACGCACAGATACGCAGTATTTT. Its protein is CAWTPMTSQRTDTQYF. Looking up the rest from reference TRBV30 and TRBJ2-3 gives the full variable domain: SQTIHQWPATLVQPVGSPLSLECTVEGTSNPNLYWYRQAAGRGLQLLFYSVGIGQISSEVPQNLSASRPQDRQFILSSKKLLLSDSGFYLCAWTPMTSQRTDTQYFGPGTRLTVL.

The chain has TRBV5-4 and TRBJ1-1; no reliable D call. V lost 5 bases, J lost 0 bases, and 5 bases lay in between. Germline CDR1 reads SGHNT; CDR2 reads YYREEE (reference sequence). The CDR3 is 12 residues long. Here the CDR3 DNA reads TGTGCCAGCAGGAGCATGAACACTGAAGCTTTCTTT. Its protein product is CASRSMNTEAFF. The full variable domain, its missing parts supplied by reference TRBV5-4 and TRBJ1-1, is ETGVTQSPTHLIKTRGQQVTLRCSSQSGHNTVSWYQQALGQGPQFIFQYYREEENGRGNFPPRFSGLQFPNYSSELNVNALELDDSALYLCASRSMNTEAFFGQGTRLTVV.

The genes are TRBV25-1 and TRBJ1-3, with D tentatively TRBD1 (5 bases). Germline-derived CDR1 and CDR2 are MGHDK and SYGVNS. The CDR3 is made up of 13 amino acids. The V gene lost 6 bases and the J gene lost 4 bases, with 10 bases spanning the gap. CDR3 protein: CASSQGMGNTIYF. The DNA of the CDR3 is TGTGCCAGCAGCCAGGGTATGGGAAACACCATATATTTT.

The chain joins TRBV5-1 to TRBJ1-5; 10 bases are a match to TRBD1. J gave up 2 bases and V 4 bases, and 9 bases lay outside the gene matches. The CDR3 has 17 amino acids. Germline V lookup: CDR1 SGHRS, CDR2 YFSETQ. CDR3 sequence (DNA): TGCGCCAGCAGCGTGGGGGGACAGGGGAATCGCAATCAGCCCCAGCATTTT. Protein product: CASSVGGQGNRNQPQHF.

The CDR3 is CASSGFSRGLKETQYF. CDR3 in DNA: TGCGCCAGCAGTGGTTTCTCCAGGGGCCTAAAAGAGACCCAGTACTTC. This chain links TRBV10-2 with TRBJ2-5; tentative D call: TRBD1 (6 bases). Germline lookup yields CDR1 WSHSY and CDR2 SAAADI. This CDR3 spans 16 amino acids. V gave up 4 bases and J gave up 3 bases, with 18 bases separating them.

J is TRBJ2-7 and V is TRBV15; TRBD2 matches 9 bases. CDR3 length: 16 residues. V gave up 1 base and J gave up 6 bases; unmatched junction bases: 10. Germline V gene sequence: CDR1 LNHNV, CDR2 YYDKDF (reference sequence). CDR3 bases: TGTGCCACCAGCAGAGGAAACACAGTAGCGGGAGTCGAGCAGTACTTC. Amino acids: CATSRGNTVAGVEQYF.

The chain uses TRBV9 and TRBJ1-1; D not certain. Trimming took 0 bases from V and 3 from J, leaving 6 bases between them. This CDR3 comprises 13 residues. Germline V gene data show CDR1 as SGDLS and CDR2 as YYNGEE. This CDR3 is CASSVDIYTEAFF. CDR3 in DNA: TGTGCCAGCAGCGTAGATATATACACTGAAGCTTTCTTT.

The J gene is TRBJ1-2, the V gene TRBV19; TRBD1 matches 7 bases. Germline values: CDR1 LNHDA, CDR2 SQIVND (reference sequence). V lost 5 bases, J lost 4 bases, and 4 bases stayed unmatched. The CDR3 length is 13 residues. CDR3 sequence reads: CASSGDSAYGYTF. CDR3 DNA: TGTGCCAGTAGTGGGGACAGCGCCTATGGCTACACCTTC.